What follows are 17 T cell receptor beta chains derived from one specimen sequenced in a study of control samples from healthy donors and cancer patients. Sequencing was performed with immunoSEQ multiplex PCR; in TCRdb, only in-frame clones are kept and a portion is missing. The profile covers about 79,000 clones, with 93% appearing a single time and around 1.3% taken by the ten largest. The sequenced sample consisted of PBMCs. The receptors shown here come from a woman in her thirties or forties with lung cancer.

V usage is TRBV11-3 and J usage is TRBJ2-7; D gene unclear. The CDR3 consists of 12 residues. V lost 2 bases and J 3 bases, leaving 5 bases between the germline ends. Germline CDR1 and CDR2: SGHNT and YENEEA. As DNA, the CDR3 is TGTGCCAGCAGCTTAAGCGTCTACGAGCAGTACTTC. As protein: CASSLSVYEQYF.

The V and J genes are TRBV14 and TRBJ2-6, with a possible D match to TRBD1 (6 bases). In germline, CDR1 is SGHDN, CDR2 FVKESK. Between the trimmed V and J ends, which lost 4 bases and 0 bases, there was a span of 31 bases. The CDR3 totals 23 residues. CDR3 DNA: TGTGCCAGCAGCCTCGACAGGACGCCACAATTTATAGACCCGAGCTCTGGGGCCAACGTCCTGACTTTC. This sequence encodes CASSLDRTPQFIDPSSGANVLTF.

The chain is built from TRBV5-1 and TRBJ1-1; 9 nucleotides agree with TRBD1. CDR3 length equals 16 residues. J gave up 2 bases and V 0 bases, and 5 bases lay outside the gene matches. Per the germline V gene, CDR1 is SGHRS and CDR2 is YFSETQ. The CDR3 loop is CASSLVGTGLNTEAFF. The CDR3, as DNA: TGCGCCAGCAGCTTGGTAGGGACAGGGTTAAACACTGAAGCTTTCTTT.

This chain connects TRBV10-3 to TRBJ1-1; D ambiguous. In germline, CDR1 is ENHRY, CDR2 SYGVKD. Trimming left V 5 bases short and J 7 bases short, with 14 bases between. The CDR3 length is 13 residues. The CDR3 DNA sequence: TGTGCCATCAGTCCCCTCCCGGGCGGTGAAGCTTTCTTT. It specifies CAISPLPGGEAFF.

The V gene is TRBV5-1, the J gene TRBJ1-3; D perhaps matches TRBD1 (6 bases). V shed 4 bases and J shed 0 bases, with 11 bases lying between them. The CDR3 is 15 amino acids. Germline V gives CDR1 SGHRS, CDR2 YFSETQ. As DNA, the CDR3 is TGCGCCAGCAGCACAGGGTCCCCCTCTGGAAACACCATATATTTT. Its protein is CASSTGSPSGNTIYF.

The CDR3 DNA reads as TGCGCCAGCAGCCAAGGGGTTCATGAGGGGACTGAAGCTTTCTTT. Residues: CASSQGVHEGTEAFF. The chain joins TRBV4-1 to TRBJ1-1; possible D gene TRBD1, 5 bases. Germline CDR1 and CDR2: MGHRA and YSYEKL. The CDR3 contains 15 residues. V was pared by 1 base and J by 5 bases, with 14 bases between.

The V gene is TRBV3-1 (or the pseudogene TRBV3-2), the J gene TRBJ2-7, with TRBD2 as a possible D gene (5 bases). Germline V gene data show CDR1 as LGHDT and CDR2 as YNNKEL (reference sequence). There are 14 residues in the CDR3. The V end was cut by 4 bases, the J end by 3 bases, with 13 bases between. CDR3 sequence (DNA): TGTGCCAGCAGCCCCGGGCCGAGGGTCTACGAGCAGTACTTC. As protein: CASSPGPRVYEQYF.

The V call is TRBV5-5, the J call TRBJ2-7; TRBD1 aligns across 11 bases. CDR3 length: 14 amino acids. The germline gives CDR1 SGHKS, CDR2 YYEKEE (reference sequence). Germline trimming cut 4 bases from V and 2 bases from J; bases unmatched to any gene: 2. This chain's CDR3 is CASSPGQGAYEQYF. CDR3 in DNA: TGTGCCAGCAGCCCGGGACAGGGGGCCTACGAGCAGTACTTC.

Here the CDR3 reads CASSRQGTNYGYTF. The CDR3 DNA reads as TGCGCCAGCAGCCGACAGGGAACTAACTATGGCTACACCTTC. This rearrangement joins TRBV4-1 to TRBJ1-2; 7 bases align to TRBD1. The CDR3 is 14 amino acids. V was clipped by 4 bases and J by 0 bases; unmatched bases: 2. Per the germline V gene, CDR1 is MGHRA and CDR2 is YSYEKL.

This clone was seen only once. CDR3: CAIKQGNYGYTF. The CDR3 DNA sequence: TGTGCTATAAAACAGGGAAATTATGGCTACACCTTC. This chain uses TRBV27 with TRBJ1-2; a weak D match, TRBD1 (6 bases). CDR3 length: 12 residues. Germline V CDR1 and CDR2: MNHEY, SMNVEV (reference sequence).

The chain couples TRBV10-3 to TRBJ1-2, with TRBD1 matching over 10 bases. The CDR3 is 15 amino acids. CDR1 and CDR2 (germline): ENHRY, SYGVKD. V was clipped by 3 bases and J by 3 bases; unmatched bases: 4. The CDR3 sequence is CAISDRDRGDYGYTF. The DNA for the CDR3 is TGTGCCATCAGTGACCGGGACAGGGGCGACTATGGCTACACCTTC.

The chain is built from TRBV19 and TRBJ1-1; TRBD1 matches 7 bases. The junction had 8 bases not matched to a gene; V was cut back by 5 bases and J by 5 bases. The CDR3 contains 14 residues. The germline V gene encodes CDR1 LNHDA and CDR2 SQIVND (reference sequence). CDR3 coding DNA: TGTGCCAGTAGTTTCCCAGGGGGGGGAACTGAAGCTTTCTTT. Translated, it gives CASSFPGGGTEAFF.

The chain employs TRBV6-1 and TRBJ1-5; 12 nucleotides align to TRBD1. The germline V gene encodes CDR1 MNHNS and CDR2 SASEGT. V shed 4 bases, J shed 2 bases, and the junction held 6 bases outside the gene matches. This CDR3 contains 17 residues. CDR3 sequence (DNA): TGTGCCAGCAGTGGGGGGGGACAGGGGGCTGGCAATCAGCCCCAGCATTTT. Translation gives CASSGGGQGAGNQPQHF.

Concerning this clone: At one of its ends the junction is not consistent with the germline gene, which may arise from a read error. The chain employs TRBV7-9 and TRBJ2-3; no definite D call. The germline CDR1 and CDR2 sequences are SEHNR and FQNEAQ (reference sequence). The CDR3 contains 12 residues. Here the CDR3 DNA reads TGTGCCAGCAGATTAGATACGGATACGCAGTATTTT. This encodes CASRLDTDTQYF.

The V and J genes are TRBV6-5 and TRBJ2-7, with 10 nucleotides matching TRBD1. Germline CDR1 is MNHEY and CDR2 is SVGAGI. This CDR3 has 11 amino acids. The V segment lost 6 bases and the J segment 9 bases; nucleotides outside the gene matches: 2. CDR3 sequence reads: CASRGTGVQYF. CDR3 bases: TGTGCCAGCAGGGGGACAGGGGTGCAGTACTTC.

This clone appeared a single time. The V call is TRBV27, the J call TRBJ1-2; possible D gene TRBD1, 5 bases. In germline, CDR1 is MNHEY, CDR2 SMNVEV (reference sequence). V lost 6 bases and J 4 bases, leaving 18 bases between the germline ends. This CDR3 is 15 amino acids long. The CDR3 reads CASREQAAASYGYTF. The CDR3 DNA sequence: TGTGCCAGCAGAGAACAGGCCGCTGCATCCTATGGCTACACCTTC.

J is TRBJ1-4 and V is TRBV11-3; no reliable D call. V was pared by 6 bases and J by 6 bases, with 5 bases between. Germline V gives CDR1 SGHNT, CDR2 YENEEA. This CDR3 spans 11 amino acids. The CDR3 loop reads CASSRDEKLFF. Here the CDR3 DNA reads TGTGCCAGCAGTCGCGATGAAAAACTGTTTTTT.